This T cell receptor (beta chain) was profiled in a study of blood T cells in healthy people across ages. Findings and limits, study-wide: While age rose, TCR beta diversity per million T cells dropped in a roughly linear way. Percentage of naive T cells showed a strong correlation with TCR beta diversity.

A J-beta primer mix and a sample-barcoded 5' primer were used in a second PCR of roughly 7 to 12 cycles. TCRdb independently ran MiXCR on the 5' RACE reads; one entry per CDR3 protein. The sample lists about 800,000 distinct CDR3 sequences; about three fifths were seen once. This clonotype was counted a few times. Its target is not known. With each sample, at least 5 micrograms of total RNA were extracted. Germline assignment: CDR1 KGHDR and CDR2 SFDVKD. The V gene end was trimmed by 9 bases and the J gene end by 0 bases; junction bases not matched to a gene: 6. This CDR3 region has 14 residues. The sequencing sample was made of blood. The chain joins TRBV24-1 to TRBJ2-7; 8 bases agree with TRBD1. This receptor was obtained from a man younger than 40 in good health. The CDR3 reads CATPYRGDSYEQYF. The DNA of the CDR3 is TGTGCCACCCCATACAGGGGGGACTCCTACGAGCAGTACTTC.